The TCR beta chain described here comes from a study of post-analysis software for immune sequencing data. Study-level background: The study covered relapsing-remitting, secondary progressive and progressive-relapsing courses of multiple sclerosis.

Study-wide points: When patients were compared with controls, a handful of TRBV segments were more frequent, TRBV5-6, TRBV5-1 and TRBV20-1 among them.

This clonotype appeared a few times. Its antigen remains unidentified. The library was made from cDNA and included unique molecular identifiers. TCRdb reanalysed the PCR reads using MiXCR and keeps one entry per CDR3 protein. The table shows fewer than 850,000 distinct CDR3 sequences, with approximately 44% occurring only once. Trimming cost V 1 base and J 4 bases, with 6 bases left between them. Germline loops: CDR1 LGHNA, CDR2 YSLEER. The CDR3 is 13 amino acids. The chain uses TRBV4-3 and TRBJ2-3; no reliable D call. Material for sequencing was blood. The sequence was obtained from a girl aged 10-17 years with multiple sclerosis. CDR3 DNA sequence: TGCGCCAGCAGCCAAGTAACCGCAGATACGCAGTATTTT. It yields the protein CASSQVTADTQYF.